The source of this TCR beta chain is a study of beta chain features in type 1 diabetes. Study conclusions and caveats: VDJ junctions from type 1 diabetes patients carried fewer insertions and larger deletions. Moderately but significantly shorter TCRB CDR3s were found in Type 1 diabetes patients in all four CD4+ subsets. A closer apparent resemblance between naive, central memory and Treg TCRB repertoires was seen in patients than in healthy donors.

Unmatched junction bases numbered 12, after V lost 1 base and J lost 5 bases. Germline V gives CDR1 SGHDN, CDR2 FVKESK. The CDR3 has 19 residues. This clone was detected a few times. The antigen remains undetermined. Expressed TCRB transcripts got sequenced, as all isolated RNA was reverse transcribed. The protocol was immunoSEQ multiplex PCR, while the TCRdb copy is restricted to in-frame clones and leaves out a portion. The sample includes around 250,000 clones, 20% to 25% of them seen just once. The sequenced material came from naive CD4+ T cells from blood. This TCR was recovered from a woman in her twenties or thirties with type 1 diabetes. This chain joins TRBV14 and TRBJ2-5; 14 nucleotides agree with TRBD2. Written as DNA, the CDR3 is TGTGCCAGCAGCCAAGGAGTCGGGACTAGCGGGAGTAGTACGGAGACCCAGTACTTC. Translation: CASSQGVGTSGSSTETQYF.